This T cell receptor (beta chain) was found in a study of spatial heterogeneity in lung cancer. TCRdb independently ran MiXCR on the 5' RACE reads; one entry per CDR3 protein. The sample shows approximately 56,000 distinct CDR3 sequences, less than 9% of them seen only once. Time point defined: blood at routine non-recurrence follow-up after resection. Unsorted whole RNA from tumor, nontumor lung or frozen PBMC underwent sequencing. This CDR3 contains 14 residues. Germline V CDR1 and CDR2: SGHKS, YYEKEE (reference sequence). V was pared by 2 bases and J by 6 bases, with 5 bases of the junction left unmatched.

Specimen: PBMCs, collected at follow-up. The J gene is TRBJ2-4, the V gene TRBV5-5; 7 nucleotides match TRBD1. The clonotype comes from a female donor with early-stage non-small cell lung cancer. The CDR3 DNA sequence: TGTGCCAGCAGCTTCACCACAGGGGTAAACATTCAGTACTTC. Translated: CASSFTTGVNIQYF.